This entry lists 27 T cell receptor beta chains sequenced from one sample in a study of metastatic and nonmetastatic thyroid tumors. TCRdb re-called the PCR reads through MiXCR. This table holds approximately 15,000 clones, roughly 21% found once. Patients were all untreated before their thyroid surgery. The sequencing sample was made of adjacent normal tissue. Receptors originate from a female donor with papillary thyroid cancer or a benign thyroid nodule (not recorded which). Some clones in this sample may be carry-over from other donors' samples.

This clone was observed many times. The V and J genes are TRBV3-1 and TRBJ2-1; 10 nucleotides align to TRBD2. Germline lookup yields CDR1 LGHDT and CDR2 YNNKEL (reference sequence). This CDR3 has 15 residues. V lost 4 bases and J lost 5; bases outside the gene matches: 5. Here the CDR3 reads CASSPHSGRNNEQFF. In nucleotides, the CDR3 is TGTGCCAGCAGCCCCCATAGCGGGAGGAACAATGAGCAGTTCTTC.

Judged by abundance, this clone is medium-sized. The V and J genes are TRBV25-1 and TRBJ2-7; no firm D call. V lost 0 bases and J lost 3, with 6 bases in between. This CDR3 contains 13 residues. Germline lookup yields CDR1 MGHDK and CDR2 SYGVNS. CDR3 nucleotide sequence: TGTGCCAGCAGTGAATATGGTGACTACGAGCAGTACTTC. The encoded protein is CASSEYGDYEQYF.

This clone is judged medium-sized. The chain has TRBV28 and TRBJ2-5; D is possibly TRBD1 (6 bases). V dropped 5 bases and J dropped 2 bases, with 15 bases sitting between them. CDR1 is MDHEN and CDR2 is SYDVKM in the germline V gene. The CDR3 runs 15 residues. The CDR3 sequence is CASSVIGDIQETQYF. In DNA, the CDR3 is TGTGCCAGCAGTGTCATAGGGGACATTCAAGAGACCCAGTACTTC.

The chain recombines TRBV5-6 with TRBJ2-3, with 7 bases that match TRBD2. Germline V gene lookup returns CDR1 SGHDT and CDR2 YYEEEE. The length of the CDR3 is 15 residues. Unmatched junction bases numbered 8, after V lost 4 bases and J lost 3 bases. The CDR3 sequence is CASSLRGGPTDTQYF. The DNA of the CDR3 is TGTGCCAGCAGCCTAAGGGGAGGGCCGACAGATACGCAGTATTTT.

As to this clone: The junction shows a germline mismatch at one end, possibly a read error. This chain links TRBV20-1 with TRBJ1-3, with D maybe TRBD1 (6 bases). The CDR3 is made up of 15 amino acids. From germline, CDR1 is DFQATT and CDR2 SNEGSKA (reference sequence). This CDR3 reads CSARQGIRARNSIYF. The CDR3, as DNA: TGCAGTGCTAGACAGGGGATTCGGGCCCGAAACAGCATATACTTT.

This clone was recorded a few times. The genes are TRBV11-2 and TRBJ1-1; D is ambiguous. V lost 7 bases and J 5 bases, leaving 17 bases between the germline ends. Germline V gene data show CDR1 as SGHAT and CDR2 as FQNNGV. This CDR3 spans 14 amino acids. The CDR3 loop reads CASTPMSSRTEAFF. In DNA, the CDR3 is TGTGCCAGCACCCCCATGTCCTCGAGGACTGAAGCTTTCTTT.

This chain links TRBV11-2 with TRBJ2-2; D gene unclear. The V gene's germline CDR1 is SGHAT and CDR2 FQNNGV. Trimming removed 8 bases at V and 3 bases at J, with 7 bases between. This CDR3 contains 12 residues. The CDR3 loop reads CASDRDTGELFF. In DNA form, the CDR3 reads TGTGCCAGCGACCGGGACACCGGGGAGCTGTTTTTT.

A remark on this clone: No conserved phenylalanine or tryptophan is present at the end of the CDR3, so a read error is the likely explanation. V gene TRBV3-1 combines with J gene TRBJ2-7, with 7 bases matching TRBD2. This CDR3 is 15 amino acids long. Trimming took 3 bases from V and 4 from J; bases not matched to a gene: 9. Germline V CDR1 and CDR2: LGHDT, YNNKEL (reference sequence). CDR3 region: CASSHRLTGGYEQYL. CDR3 sequence (DNA): TGTGCCAGCAGCCACAGACTAACGGGAGGTTACGAGCAGTACCTC.

The chain has TRBV27 and TRBJ2-7; D remains unclear. This CDR3 is built from 14 residues. V shed 5 bases and J shed 1 base, with 12 bases lying between them. CDR1 is MNHEY and CDR2 is SMNVEV in the germline V gene (reference sequence). In nucleotides, the CDR3 is TGTGCCAGCAGTAGAGTCGGCAGTTCCTACGAGCAGTACTTC. Translating it yields CASSRVGSSYEQYF.

By its share, this clone is medium-sized. This chain links TRBV5-1 with TRBJ1-2; TRBD1 is a possible D gene (5 bases). This CDR3 is 15 amino acids long. Trimming left V 0 bases short and J 4 bases short, with 13 bases between. The germline V gene encodes CDR1 SGHRS and CDR2 YFSETQ. The CDR3 nucleotides are TGCGCCAGCAGCTTGGATAGGGGTGGACTCTATGGCTACACCTTC. It is translated as CASSLDRGGLYGYTF.

This clone is categorized as medium-sized. The chain joins TRBV15 to TRBJ1-4; D call uncertain. With 3 bases removed from V and 8 bases from J, the gap between germline ends came to 10 bases. This CDR3 is 13 amino acids long. The germline gives CDR1 LNHNV, CDR2 YYDKDF (reference sequence). The CDR3 DNA reads as TGTGCCACCAGCAGGGTCCCCGGGGAAAAACTGTTTTTT. Translated: CATSRVPGEKLFF.

The chain combines TRBV20-1 with TRBJ1-1, with D possibly being TRBD1 (6 bases). V lost 5 bases, J lost 2 bases, and 12 bases lay in between. The CDR3 length is 13 residues. The germline gives CDR1 DFQATT, CDR2 SNEGSKA (reference sequence). CDR3 in amino acids: CSARRDINTEAFF. The CDR3 DNA reads as TGCAGTGCTCGGCGGGACATTAACACTGAAGCTTTCTTT.

By sample share, this clone is medium-sized (0.01 to 0.1%). The chain recombines TRBV27 with TRBJ1-1, with D maybe TRBD1 (5 bases). This CDR3 has 14 amino acids. V shed 2 bases and J shed 4 bases, with 11 bases lying between them. Germline CDR1 and CDR2: MNHEY and SMNVEV (reference sequence). The CDR3 sequence is CASSLSGGVTEAFF. DNA for the CDR3: TGTGCCAGCAGTTTAAGTGGAGGGGTCACTGAAGCTTTCTTT.

At least ten counts were recorded for this clone. V usage is TRBV5-1 and J usage is TRBJ2-5, with 8 bases matching TRBD1. Trimming removed 0 bases from V and 5 bases from J; junction bases left unmatched: 6. Germline V lookup: CDR1 SGHRS, CDR2 YFSETQ. The CDR3 extends over 15 amino acids. The CDR3 protein is CASSLGTGLYETQYF. Here the CDR3 DNA reads TGCGCCAGCAGCTTGGGGACAGGGTTGTATGAGACCCAGTACTTC.

Relative to its sample, this clone is medium-sized (0.01 to 0.1%). CDR3 residues: CASRPLRGKHAEAFF. CDR3 DNA: TGTGCCAGCAGGCCCTTAAGGGGTAAACACGCTGAAGCTTTCTTT. The chain has TRBV6-1 and TRBJ1-1, with a weak D call TRBD1 (5 bases). Trimming cost V 6 bases and J 6 bases, with 20 bases left between them. The CDR3 runs to 15 residues. Per germline, CDR1 MNHNS and CDR2 SASEGT.

In its sample, this clone was seen many times. The rearrangement uses TRBV20-1 and TRBJ2-3; no definite D call. The length of the CDR3 is 13 residues. Germline-derived CDR1 and CDR2 are DFQATT and SNEGSKA (reference sequence). The CDR3 DNA reads as TGCAGACCAATAGCCCTTAGCACAGATACGCAGTATTTT. Translation: CRPIALSTDTQYF.

Points on this clone: Different DNA sequences within this sample yield the same CDR3. V and J are TRBV5-1 and TRBJ1-3, with D perhaps TRBD1 (5 bases). The length of the CDR3 is 13 residues. Trimming left V 8 bases short and J 4 bases short, with 13 bases between. Germline CDR1 is SGHRS and CDR2 is YFSETQ. In DNA form, the CDR3 reads TGCGCCAGTACCACGGGGCCCGGAAACACCATATATTTT. Amino acid sequence: CASTTGPGNTIYF.

The sample holds many counts of this clone. The genes are TRBV14 and TRBJ2-1, with a tentative D call TRBD2 (5 bases). The germline gives CDR1 SGHDN, CDR2 FVKESK. The CDR3 length is 14 residues. V was trimmed by 6 bases and J by 8 bases, leaving 17 bases between them. CDR3 protein: CASRRGPEGDEQFF. DNA for the CDR3: TGTGCCAGCAGACGAGGGCCGGAAGGCGATGAGCAGTTCTTC.

This clone was seen only a few times. The chain employs TRBV27 and TRBJ2-7; D not certain. Germline-derived CDR1 and CDR2 are MNHEY and SMNVEV (reference sequence). The CDR3 sequence is 15 residues long. V lost 1 base and J lost 0, with 10 bases in between. The CDR3 region is CASSLLMGLSYEQYF. The CDR3 nucleotides are TGTGCCAGCAGTTTATTGATGGGTCTCTCCTACGAGCAGTACTTC.

The table lists this clone with many counts. V and J are TRBV20-1 and TRBJ2-1; 11 positions agree with TRBD2. Trimming removed 6 bases from V and 7 bases from J; junction bases left unmatched: 8. The CDR3 sequence is 14 residues long. Germline CDR1 DFQATT, CDR2 SNEGSKA (reference sequence). The DNA of the CDR3 is TGCAGTGCCATTAGCGGGAGGGCCGGTAATGAGCAGTTCTTC. Residues: CSAISGRAGNEQFF.

By share, this clone counts as medium-sized. The gene calls are TRBV6-2 or TRBV6-3 and TRBJ2-7; possible D gene TRBD2, 5 bases. The germline V gene has CDR1 MNHEY and CDR2 SVGEGT. Trimming left V 5 bases short and J 0 bases short, with 20 bases between. There are 17 residues in the CDR3. In DNA, the CDR3 is TGTGCCAGCAGTCGCTCCTTACTAGAACCTTACTCCTACGAGCAGTACTTC. This codes for CASSRSLLEPYSYEQYF.

This chain uses TRBV20-1 with TRBJ2-1, with 11 bases identical to TRBD1. The CDR3 has 16 amino acids. The J segment lost 7 bases and the V segment lost 2 bases, leaving 10 bases of the junction unmatched. Germline CDR1 is DFQATT and CDR2 is SNEGSKA (reference sequence). CDR3 DNA: TGCAGTGCTAGACCCCTCCGGACAGGGGGCATGAATGAGCAGTTCTTC. As protein: CSARPLRTGGMNEQFF.

The rearrangement uses TRBV4-3 and TRBJ2-1; 8 bases align to TRBD2. Germline V gene sequence: CDR1 LGHNA, CDR2 YSLEER. Germline trimming cut 0 bases from V and 7 bases from J; bases unmatched to any gene: 8. The CDR3 contains 16 residues. Here the CDR3 DNA reads TGCGCCAGCAGCCAAGATCTTGGCGGGAGGCTAAATGAGCAGTTCTTC. Protein sequence: CASSQDLGGRLNEQFF.

Many counts were recorded for this clone. The gene calls are TRBV5-5 and TRBJ2-7, with 7 bases lining up with TRBD1. V lost 0 bases, J lost 2 bases, and 5 bases stayed unmatched. The CDR3 runs 15 residues. The germline V gene encodes CDR1 SGHKS and CDR2 YYEKEE (reference sequence). The CDR3, as DNA: TGTGCCAGCAGCTTGGACAGGGGACGGGCCTACGAGCAGTACTTC. Its translation: CASSLDRGRAYEQYF. Looking up the rest from reference TRBV5-5 and TRBJ2-7 gives the full variable domain: DAGVTQSPTHLIKTRGQQVTLRCSPISGHKSVSWYQQVLGQGPQFIFQYYEKEERGRGNFPDRFSARQFPNYSSELNVNALLLGDSALYLCASSLDRGRAYEQYFGPGTRLTVT.

This clone rates as medium-sized. The CDR3 sequence: CASSLGQGRTEAFF. DNA for the CDR3: TGTGCCAGCAGTCTCGGACAGGGGCGGACTGAAGCTTTCTTT. The J gene is TRBJ1-1, the V gene TRBV27, with TRBD1 matching over 9 bases. Germline V gene data show CDR1 as MNHEY and CDR2 as SMNVEV (reference sequence). The CDR3 loop spans 14 amino acids. Trimming removed 5 bases from V and 5 bases from J; junction bases left unmatched: 6.

The chain carries TRBV4-1 and TRBJ1-4; no reliable D call. The V end was cut by 4 bases, the J end by 2 bases, with 8 bases between. The germline V gene has CDR1 MGHRA and CDR2 YSYEKL. The CDR3 has 14 residues. In DNA form, the CDR3 reads TGCGCCAGCAGCCGGACGAGTACTAATGAAAAACTGTTTTTT. Translated: CASSRTSTNEKLFF.

This clone is judged medium-sized (0.01 to 0.1%). The chain has TRBV6-5 and TRBJ2-7, with D perhaps TRBD2 (5 bases). The CDR3 loop spans 12 amino acids. Between the trimmed V and J ends, which lost 0 bases and 5 bases, there was a span of 5 bases. CDR1 is MNHEY and CDR2 is SVGAGI in the germline V gene. This CDR3 is CASSYSGDEQYF. The CDR3 DNA follows: TGTGCCAGCAGTTACTCCGGGGACGAGCAGTACTTC.